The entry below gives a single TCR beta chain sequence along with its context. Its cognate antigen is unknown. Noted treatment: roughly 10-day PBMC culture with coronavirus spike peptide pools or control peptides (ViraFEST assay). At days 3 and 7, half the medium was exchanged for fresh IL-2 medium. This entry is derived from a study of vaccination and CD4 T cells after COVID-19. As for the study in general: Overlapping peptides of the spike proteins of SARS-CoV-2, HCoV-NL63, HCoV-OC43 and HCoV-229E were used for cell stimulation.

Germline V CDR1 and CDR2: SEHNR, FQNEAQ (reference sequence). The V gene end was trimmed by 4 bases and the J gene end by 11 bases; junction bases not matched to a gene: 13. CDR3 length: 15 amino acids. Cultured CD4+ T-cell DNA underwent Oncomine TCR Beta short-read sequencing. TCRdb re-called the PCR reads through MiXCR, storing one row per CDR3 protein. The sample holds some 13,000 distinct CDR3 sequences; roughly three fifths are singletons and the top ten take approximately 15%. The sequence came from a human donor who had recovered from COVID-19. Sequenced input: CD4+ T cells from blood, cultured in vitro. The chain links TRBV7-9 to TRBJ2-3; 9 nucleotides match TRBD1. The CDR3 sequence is CASSSDRGPVGQQYF. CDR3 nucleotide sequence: TGTGCCAGCAGCTCGGACAGGGGCCCTGTCGGCCAGCAGTATTTT. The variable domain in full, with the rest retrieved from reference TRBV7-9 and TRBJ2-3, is DTGVSQNPRHKITKRGQNVTFRCDPISEHNRLYWYRQTLGQGPEFLTYFQNEAQLEKSRLLSDRFSAERPKGSFSTLEIQRTEQGDSAMYLCASSSDRGPVGQQYFGPGTRLTVL.